The 25 T cell receptor beta chains below all came from one sample that was sequenced in a study of T-cell memory formation after mild COVID-19. From the 5' RACE reads, TCRdb called clonotypes with MiXCR, one entry per CDR3 protein. The sample consists of 120,000 to 150,000 distinct CDR3 sequences, 14% of them appearing once. Specimen: PBMCs or a T cell subset sorted from them (not recorded which). The receptors were gathered from an adult woman who had mild COVID-19 (a few samples of this study predate the infection). Cell type and time point are not known.

The table lists this clonotype with a few counts. The genes are TRBV7-2 and TRBJ1-2; unclear D gene. Looked up from germline, CDR1 is SGHTA and CDR2 is FQGNSA. The CDR3 length is 14 residues. Between the trimmed V and J ends, which lost 2 bases and 0 bases, there was a span of 7 bases. The CDR3 DNA sequence: TGTGCCAGCAGCTTACCAGAAACTAACTATGGCTACACCTTC. Its translation: CASSLPETNYGYTF.

This clonotype was seen more than once but under ten times. The chain employs TRBV7-9 and TRBJ1-6; D gene uncertain. The V gene lost 1 base and the J gene lost 10 bases, with 5 bases spanning the gap. Germline V gene lookup returns CDR1 SEHNR and CDR2 FQNEAQ (reference sequence). The CDR3 totals 12 residues. The CDR3 sequence: CASSLGGSPLHF. DNA of the CDR3: TGTGCCAGCAGCTTAGGCGGGTCACCCCTCCACTTT. The full variable domain, rest sourced from reference TRBV7-9 and TRBJ1-6, is DTGVSQNPRHKITKRGQNVTFRCDPISEHNRLYWYRQTLGQGPEFLTYFQNEAQLEKSRLLSDRFSAERPKGSFSTLEIQRTEQGDSAMYLCASSLGGSPLHFGNGTRLTVT.

At least ten counts were recorded for this clonotype. CDR3 DNA sequence: TGCGCCAGCAGCCAAGACAGGGCCCCGGCTTACGAGCAGTACTTC. As protein: CASSQDRAPAYEQYF. This chain joins TRBV4-3 and TRBJ2-7, with a weak D call TRBD1 (5 bases). Trimming left V 0 bases short and J 4 bases short, with 13 bases between. Germline CDR1 is LGHNA and CDR2 is YSLEER. The CDR3 sequence is 15 residues long.

This clonotype was seen just once. The J gene is TRBJ2-7, the V gene TRBV7-9; no firm D call. CDR1 is SEHNR and CDR2 is FQNEAQ in the germline V gene (reference sequence). The V gene lost 10 bases and the J gene lost 1 base, with 14 bases spanning the gap. CDR3 size: 13 residues. The CDR3 sequence: CATAVLLSYEQYF. The CDR3 coding sequence is TGTGCCACAGCAGTATTGCTTTCCTACGAGCAGTACTTC. Together with reference TRBV7-9 and TRBJ2-7, the CDR3 gives the full variable domain: DTGVSQNPRHKITKRGQNVTFRCDPISEHNRLYWYRQTLGQGPEFLTYFQNEAQLEKSRLLSDRFSAERPKGSFSTLEIQRTEQGDSAMYLCATAVLLSYEQYFGPGTRLTVT.

The gene calls are TRBV29-1 and TRBJ2-3; D possibly corresponds to TRBD2 (5 bases). V dropped 7 bases and J dropped 7 bases, with 18 bases sitting between them. This CDR3 spans 13 amino acids. The germline V gene encodes CDR1 SQVTM and CDR2 ANQGSEA. CDR3 amino acids: CSARAGNHNTQYF. DNA for the CDR3: TGCAGCGCCCGGGCCGGGAACCATAATACGCAGTATTTT.

The chain carries TRBV5-1 and TRBJ1-2; D not resolved. Per the germline V gene, CDR1 is SGHRS and CDR2 is YFSETQ. Trimming shortened V by 1 base and J by 0 bases, and 10 bases separated the two germline ends. This CDR3 spans 15 amino acids. CDR3 amino acids: CASSLNSLANYGYTF. CDR3 bases: TGCGCCAGCAGCTTGAACTCCTTAGCTAACTATGGCTACACCTTC.

V gene TRBV5-1 combines with J gene TRBJ2-6, with D tentatively TRBD1 (6 bases). The CDR3 contains 15 residues. V gave up 0 bases and J gave up 3 bases, with 7 bases separating them. Germline values: CDR1 SGHRS, CDR2 YFSETQ. The CDR3 coding sequence is TGCGCCAGCAGCTTGGAGGGGGTTGGGGCCAACGTCCTGACTTTC. This translates into CASSLEGVGANVLTF.

This rearrangement joins TRBV6-2 or TRBV6-3 to TRBJ2-2; weak D call: TRBD1 (6 bases). Looked up from germline, CDR1 is MNHEY and CDR2 is SVGEGT. The CDR3 is 14 residues long. Trimming took off 5 bases at V and 5 bases at J, with 12 bases between the two ends. The CDR3, as DNA: TGTGCCAGCAGTCTACAGGGCTGGACCGGGGAGCTGTTTTTT. This sequence encodes CASSLQGWTGELFF.

The chain has TRBV9 and TRBJ2-1; 9 bases line up with TRBD2. This CDR3 spans 15 amino acids. Germline V gene sequence: CDR1 SGDLS, CDR2 YYNGEE. V lost 5 bases and J lost 7; bases outside the gene matches: 10. CDR3 sequence: CASSLQAGGLNEQFF. In nucleotides, the CDR3 is TGTGCCAGCAGTCTTCAAGCGGGGGGCCTTAATGAGCAGTTCTTC.

The J gene is TRBJ2-7, the V gene TRBV20-1; D may correspond to TRBD1 or TRBD2 (5 bases each). The CDR3 runs to 14 residues. Germline V gene sequence: CDR1 DFQATT, CDR2 SNEGSKA (reference sequence). V lost 3 bases, J lost 5 bases, and 17 bases lay in between. Here the CDR3 DNA reads TGCAGTGCTAGCGGACTGCATTTCAGGGACGAGCAGTACTTC. Amino acid sequence: CSASGLHFRDEQYF.

V is TRBV5-1 and J is TRBJ2-1; 7 positions agree with TRBD1. The V and J ends lost 4 bases and 0 bases, in that order; junction bases with no gene match: 4. Per germline, CDR1 SGHRS and CDR2 YFSETQ. The CDR3 runs to 15 residues. CDR3 loop: CASSPDRSSYNEQFF. The CDR3 DNA sequence: TGCGCCAGCAGCCCGGACAGGAGCTCCTACAATGAGCAGTTCTTC.

This clonotype was seen a handful of times. The chain couples TRBV10-3 to TRBJ1-1; D is uncertain. This CDR3 contains 15 residues. Germline V gene data show CDR1 as ENHRY and CDR2 as SYGVKD. The ends were cut back, 0 bases at V and 0 bases at J, with 8 bases in the middle. The DNA for the CDR3 is TGTGCCATCAGTGAGTCAATCTCCATGAACACTGAAGCTTTCTTT. This translates into CAISESISMNTEAFF.

This chain links TRBV4-1 with TRBJ2-3; 13 positions match TRBD2. Germline V gives CDR1 MGHRA, CDR2 YSYEKL. The CDR3 length is 15 residues. Losses at the gene ends were 4 bases for V and 5 bases for J; bases not matched to a gene: 3. CDR3 residues: CASSRTSGGEDTQYF. The CDR3 DNA reads as TGCGCCAGCAGCCGAACTAGCGGGGGGGAAGATACGCAGTATTTT.

By share, this clonotype counts as large. At one boundary the junction diverges from the germline segment, which might be a read error. This chain connects TRBV7-2 to TRBJ2-5, with 10 bases matching TRBD2. Germline-derived CDR1 and CDR2 are SGHTA and FQGNSA. The CDR3 runs 12 residues. Here the CDR3 DNA reads TGTGCCAGCAGCTTTGAGCGGGAGGGCCTGCACTTC. Its protein is CASSFEREGLHF.

There are a few counts of this clonotype. The V and J genes are TRBV6-5 and TRBJ1-2, with a tentative D call TRBD1 (5 bases). The length of the CDR3 is 16 residues. V shed 4 bases and J shed 3 bases, with 18 bases lying between them. Looked up from germline, CDR1 is MNHEY and CDR2 is SVGAGI. CDR3 region: CASSSHRWDEDYGYTF. The CDR3 region has the DNA TGTGCCAGCAGTTCCCACCGGTGGGACGAAGACTATGGCTACACCTTC.

J is TRBJ1-1 and V is TRBV2, with D possibly TRBD1 on 5 matching bases. Trimming shortened V by 5 bases and J by 1 base, and 20 bases separated the two germline ends. The length of the CDR3 is 17 residues. From germline, CDR1 is SNHLY and CDR2 FYNNEI. As DNA, the CDR3 is TGTGCCAGCAGTACCAGGGAAGGTCGGAGCTGGAACACTGAAGCTTTCTTT. Protein: CASSTREGRSWNTEAFF.

The V and J genes are TRBV6-5 and TRBJ2-7, with 10 nucleotides matching TRBD1. The germline CDR1 and CDR2 sequences are MNHEY and SVGAGI. V lost 6 bases, J lost 3 bases, and 8 bases stayed unmatched. The CDR3 is made up of 15 amino acids. The CDR3 DNA reads as TGTGCCAGCAGCTCCCGGGACAGGGGTCTCTACGAGCAGTACTTC. Translation gives CASSSRDRGLYEQYF.

V usage is TRBV7-2 and J usage is TRBJ2-3; D not certain. The germline V and J ends were trimmed by 1 base and 1 base, with 9 bases remaining between them. Germline CDR1 SGHTA, CDR2 FQGNSA. The CDR3 loop spans 15 amino acids. CDR3 sequence (DNA): TGTGCCAGCAGCTTAGGCCCCTACCGCACAGATACGCAGTATTTT. It yields the protein CASSLGPYRTDTQYF.

This clonotype was seen many times. The CDR3 DNA reads TGTGCCAGCAGCTTTTTCCTAGCGGGAACCGATGAGCAGTTCTTC. Protein: CASSFFLAGTDEQFF. The chain joins TRBV7-2 to TRBJ2-1; 9 bases are a match to TRBD2. J gave up 8 bases and V 3 bases, and 8 bases lay outside the gene matches. Germline CDR1 SGHTA, CDR2 FQGNSA. The CDR3 spans 15 residues.

In this sample, this clonotype turned up a few times. The gene calls are TRBV20-1 and TRBJ2-1; D is perhaps TRBD1 or TRBD2 (5 bases each). CDR1 is DFQATT and CDR2 is SNEGSKA in the germline V gene (reference sequence). Trimming shortened V by 2 bases and J by 8 bases, and 19 bases separated the two germline ends. This CDR3 region has 15 residues. The CDR3 spells CSARLPGTPGDEQFF. DNA of the CDR3: TGCAGTGCTAGACTCCCAGGGACCCCTGGGGATGAGCAGTTCTTC.

In its sample, this clonotype was seen a few times. The J gene is TRBJ2-2, the V gene TRBV5-1; D ambiguous. Germline V gene sequence: CDR1 SGHRS, CDR2 YFSETQ. CDR3 length equals 17 residues. Deletions cut 3 bases from V and 6 bases from J, with 21 bases between. CDR3 sequence: CASSSANTPWYPGELFF. CDR3 coding DNA: TGCGCCAGCAGCTCCGCTAACACCCCCTGGTACCCCGGGGAGCTGTTTTTT.

The chain employs TRBV6-1 and TRBJ2-7; 9 bases are shared with TRBD2. There are 15 residues in the CDR3. The germline V gene encodes CDR1 MNHNS and CDR2 SASEGT. Trimming took 4 bases from V and 3 from J; bases not matched to a gene: 7. DNA for the CDR3: TGTGCCAGCAGTGTAGCGGGGGAGGCCTACTACGAGCAGTACTTC. This gives the protein CASSVAGEAYYEQYF.

This chain joins TRBV6-1 and TRBJ2-7; the D gene could be TRBD1 or TRBD2 (5 bases each). This CDR3 comprises 14 residues. The V end lost 7 bases, the J end lost 2 bases, and 15 bases lay between the germline ends. CDR1 and CDR2 (germline): MNHNS, SASEGT. For the CDR3, the DNA is TGTGCCAGCACCCCCCGGGACCGAGCCTACGAGCAGTACTTC. Translating gives CASTPRDRAYEQYF.

The table lists this clonotype with a few counts. As DNA, the CDR3 is TGTGCCAGCAGTGAAAATCCCTCCGGACTAGATGGCATTCAGTACTTC. Protein: CASSENPSGLDGIQYF. The V call is TRBV2, the J call TRBJ2-4; 7 positions agree with TRBD2. The CDR3 totals 16 residues. V lost 2 bases and J lost 9; bases outside the gene matches: 13. Germline V gene lookup returns CDR1 SNHLY and CDR2 FYNNEI. The full variable domain, its missing parts supplied by reference TRBV2 and TRBJ2-4, is EPEVTQTPSHQVTQMGQEVILRCVPISNHLYFYWYRQILGQKVEFLVSFYNNEISEKSEIFDDQFSVERPDGSNFTLKIRSTKLEDSAMYFCASSENPSGLDGIQYFGAGTRLSVL.

This chain uses TRBV27 with TRBJ2-7, with 10 bases fitting TRBD1. V trimming: 8 bases; J trimming: 3 bases; junction bases outside the gene matches: 1. Germline CDR1 MNHEY, CDR2 SMNVEV (reference sequence). The length of the CDR3 is 12 residues. The CDR3 spells CASRTGGYEQYF. DNA of the CDR3: TGTGCCAGCCGGACAGGGGGCTACGAGCAGTACTTC.